This T cell receptor (beta chain) was recovered during a study of blood T cells in healthy people across ages. Overall study context: The capture of about one barcoded beta molecule per two T cells was achieved by template switching.

The ends lost 2 bases at V and 2 bases at J; junction bases unmatched: 6. Germline values: CDR1 LGHNA, CDR2 YSLEER. This CDR3 region has 16 residues. A second PCR of about 7 to 11 cycles used a sample-barcoded 5' primer and a J-beta primer mix. TCRdb analysed the 5' RACE reads with MiXCR anew, one entry per CDR3 protein. The table includes around 1,600,000 distinct CDR3 sequences, approximately 42% detected once. The TCR originated in a woman between 18 and 29 years old in good health. The J gene is TRBJ2-3, the V gene TRBV4-3; 8 positions match TRBD1. Sample: blood. CDR3 loop: CASSQFQGAPTDTQYF. CDR3 DNA: TGCGCCAGCAGCCAATTTCAGGGGGCACCCACAGATACGCAGTATTTT.